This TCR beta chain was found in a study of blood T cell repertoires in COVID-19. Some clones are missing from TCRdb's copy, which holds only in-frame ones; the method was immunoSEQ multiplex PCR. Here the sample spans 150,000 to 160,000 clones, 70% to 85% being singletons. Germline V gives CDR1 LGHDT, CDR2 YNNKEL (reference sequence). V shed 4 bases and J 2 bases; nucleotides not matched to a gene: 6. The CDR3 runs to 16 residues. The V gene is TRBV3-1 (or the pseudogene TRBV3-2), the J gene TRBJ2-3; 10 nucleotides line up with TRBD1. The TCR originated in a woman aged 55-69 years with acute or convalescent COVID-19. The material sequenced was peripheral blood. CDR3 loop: CASSPHGQGVTDTQYF. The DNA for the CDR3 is TGTGCCAGCAGCCCCCATGGACAGGGGGTCACAGATACGCAGTATTTT.